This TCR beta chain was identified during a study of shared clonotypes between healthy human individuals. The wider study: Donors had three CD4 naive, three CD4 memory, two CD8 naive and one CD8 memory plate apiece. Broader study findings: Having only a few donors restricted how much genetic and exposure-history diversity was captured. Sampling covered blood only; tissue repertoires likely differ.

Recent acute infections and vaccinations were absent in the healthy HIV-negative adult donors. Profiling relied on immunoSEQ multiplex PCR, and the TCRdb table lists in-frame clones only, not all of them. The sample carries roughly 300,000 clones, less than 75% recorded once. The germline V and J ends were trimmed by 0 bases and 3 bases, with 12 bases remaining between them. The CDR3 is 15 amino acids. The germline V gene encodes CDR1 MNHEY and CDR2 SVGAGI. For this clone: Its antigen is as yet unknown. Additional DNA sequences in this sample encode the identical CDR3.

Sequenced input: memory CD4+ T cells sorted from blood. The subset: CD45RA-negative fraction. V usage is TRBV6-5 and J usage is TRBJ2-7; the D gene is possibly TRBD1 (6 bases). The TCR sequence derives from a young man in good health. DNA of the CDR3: TGTGCCAGCAGTTACTCCCCCCCAGGGGTCTACGAGCAGTACTTC. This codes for CASSYSPPGVYEQYF.